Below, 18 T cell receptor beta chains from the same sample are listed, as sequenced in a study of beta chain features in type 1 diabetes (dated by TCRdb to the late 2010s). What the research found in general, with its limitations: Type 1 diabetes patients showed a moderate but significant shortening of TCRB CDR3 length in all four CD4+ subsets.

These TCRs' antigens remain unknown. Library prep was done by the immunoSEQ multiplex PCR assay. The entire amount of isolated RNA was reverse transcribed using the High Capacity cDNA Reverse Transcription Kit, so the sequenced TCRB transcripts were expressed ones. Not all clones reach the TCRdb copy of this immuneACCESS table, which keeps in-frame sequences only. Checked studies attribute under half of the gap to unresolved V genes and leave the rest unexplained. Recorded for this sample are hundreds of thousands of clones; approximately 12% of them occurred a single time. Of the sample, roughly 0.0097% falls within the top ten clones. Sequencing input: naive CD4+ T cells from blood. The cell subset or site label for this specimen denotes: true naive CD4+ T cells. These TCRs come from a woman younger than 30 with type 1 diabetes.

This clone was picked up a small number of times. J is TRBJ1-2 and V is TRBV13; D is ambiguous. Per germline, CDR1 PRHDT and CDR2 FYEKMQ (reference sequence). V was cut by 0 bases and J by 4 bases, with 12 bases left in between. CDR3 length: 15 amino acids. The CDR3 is CASSLGLASPYGYTF. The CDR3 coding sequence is TGTGCCAGCAGCTTAGGCCTAGCCTCACCCTATGGCTACACCTTC.

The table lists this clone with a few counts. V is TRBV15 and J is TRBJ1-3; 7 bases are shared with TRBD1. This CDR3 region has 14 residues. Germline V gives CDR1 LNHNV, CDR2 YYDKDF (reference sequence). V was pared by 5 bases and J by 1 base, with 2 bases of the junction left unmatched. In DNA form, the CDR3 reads TGTGCCACCAGCCGGGGACAGTCTGGAAACACCATATATTTT. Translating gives CATSRGQSGNTIYF.

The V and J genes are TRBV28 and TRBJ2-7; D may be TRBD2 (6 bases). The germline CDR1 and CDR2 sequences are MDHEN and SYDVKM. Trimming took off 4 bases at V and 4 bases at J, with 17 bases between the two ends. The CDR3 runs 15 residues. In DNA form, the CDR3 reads TGTGCCAGCAGTTCGAGTGGAGGGACCCCGTACGAGCAGTACTTC. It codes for CASSSSGGTPYEQYF.

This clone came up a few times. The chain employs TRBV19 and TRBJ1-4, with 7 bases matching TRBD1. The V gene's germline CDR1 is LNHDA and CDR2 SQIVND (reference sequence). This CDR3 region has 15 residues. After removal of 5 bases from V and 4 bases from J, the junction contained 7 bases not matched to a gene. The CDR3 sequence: CASSSRQGLNEKLFF. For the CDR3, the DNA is TGTGCCAGTAGTTCTCGACAGGGACTTAATGAAAAACTGTTTTTT.

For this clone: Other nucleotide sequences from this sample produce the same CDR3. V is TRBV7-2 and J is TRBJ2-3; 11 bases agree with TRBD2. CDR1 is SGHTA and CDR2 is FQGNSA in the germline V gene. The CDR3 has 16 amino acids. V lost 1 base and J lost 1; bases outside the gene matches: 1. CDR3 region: CASSLGGLAGTDTQYF. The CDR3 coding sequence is TGTGCCAGCAGCTTAGGGGGACTAGCGGGCACAGATACGCAGTATTTT.

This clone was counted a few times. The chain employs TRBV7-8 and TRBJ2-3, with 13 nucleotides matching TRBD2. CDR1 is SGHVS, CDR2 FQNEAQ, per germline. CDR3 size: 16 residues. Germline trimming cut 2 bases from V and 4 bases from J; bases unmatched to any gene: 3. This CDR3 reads CASSLRTSGSSDTQYF. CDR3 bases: TGTGCCAGCAGCTTAAGGACTAGCGGGAGTTCAGATACGCAGTATTTT.

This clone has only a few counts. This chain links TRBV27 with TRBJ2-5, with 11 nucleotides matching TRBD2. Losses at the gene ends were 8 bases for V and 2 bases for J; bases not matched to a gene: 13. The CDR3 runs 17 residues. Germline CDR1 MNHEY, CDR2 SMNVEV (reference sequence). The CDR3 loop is CASPEGTSGRLQETQYF. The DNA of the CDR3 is TGTGCCAGCCCAGAGGGCACTAGCGGGAGATTACAAGAGACCCAGTACTTC.

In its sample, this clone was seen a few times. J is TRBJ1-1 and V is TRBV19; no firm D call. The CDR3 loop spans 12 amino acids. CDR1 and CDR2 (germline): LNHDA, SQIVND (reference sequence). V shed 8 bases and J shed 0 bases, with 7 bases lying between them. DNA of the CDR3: TGTGCCAGTCAGACACTGAACACTGAAGCTTTCTTT. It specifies CASQTLNTEAFF.

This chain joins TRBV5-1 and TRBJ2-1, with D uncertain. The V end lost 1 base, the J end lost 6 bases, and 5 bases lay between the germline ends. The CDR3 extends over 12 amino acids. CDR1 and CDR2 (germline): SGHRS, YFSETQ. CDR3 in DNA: TGCGCCAGCAGCTTGAACGGCAATGAGCAGTTCTTC. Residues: CASSLNGNEQFF.

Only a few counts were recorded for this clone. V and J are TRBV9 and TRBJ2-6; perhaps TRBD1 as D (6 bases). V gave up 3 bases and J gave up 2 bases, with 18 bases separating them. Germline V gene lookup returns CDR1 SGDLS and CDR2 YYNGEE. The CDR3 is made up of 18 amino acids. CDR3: CASSAGDKGYPGANVLTF. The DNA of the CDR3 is TGTGCCAGCAGCGCCGGGGACAAGGGCTACCCTGGGGCCAACGTCCTGACTTTC.

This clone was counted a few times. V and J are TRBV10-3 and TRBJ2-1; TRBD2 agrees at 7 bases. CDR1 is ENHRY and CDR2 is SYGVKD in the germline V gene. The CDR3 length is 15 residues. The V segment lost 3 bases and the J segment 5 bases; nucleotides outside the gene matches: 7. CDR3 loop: CAISEKRDGNNEQFF. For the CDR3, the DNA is TGTGCCATCAGTGAAAAGCGGGACGGGAACAATGAGCAGTTCTTC.

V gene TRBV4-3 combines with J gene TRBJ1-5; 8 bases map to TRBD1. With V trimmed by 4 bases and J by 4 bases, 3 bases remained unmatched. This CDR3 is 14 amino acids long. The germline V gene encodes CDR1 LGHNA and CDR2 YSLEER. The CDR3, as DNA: TGCGCCAGCAGCCTACGACAGGGGAATCAGCCCCAGCATTTT. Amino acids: CASSLRQGNQPQHF.

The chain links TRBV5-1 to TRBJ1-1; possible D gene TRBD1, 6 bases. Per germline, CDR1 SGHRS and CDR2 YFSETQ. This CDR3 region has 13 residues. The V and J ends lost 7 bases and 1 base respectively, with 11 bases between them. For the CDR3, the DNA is TGCGCCAGCTCAGGGGCGGGGAACACTGAAGCTTTCTTT. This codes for CASSGAGNTEAFF.

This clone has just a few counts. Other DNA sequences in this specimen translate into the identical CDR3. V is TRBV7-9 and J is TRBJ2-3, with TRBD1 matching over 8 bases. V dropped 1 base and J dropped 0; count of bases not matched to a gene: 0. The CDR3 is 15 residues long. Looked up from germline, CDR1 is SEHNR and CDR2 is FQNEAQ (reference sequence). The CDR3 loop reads CASSLGTGSTDTQYF. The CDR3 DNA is TGTGCCAGCAGCTTAGGGACAGGGAGCACAGATACGCAGTATTTT.

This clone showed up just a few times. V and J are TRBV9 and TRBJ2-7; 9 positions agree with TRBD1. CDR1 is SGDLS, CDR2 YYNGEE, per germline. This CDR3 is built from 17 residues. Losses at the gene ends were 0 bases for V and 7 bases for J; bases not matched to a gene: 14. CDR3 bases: TGTGCCAGCAGCGTAGCTATGGAGACAGGGGGACCCATGGAGCAGTACTTC. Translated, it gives CASSVAMETGGPMEQYF. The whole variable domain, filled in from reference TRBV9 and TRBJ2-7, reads DSGVTQTPKHLITATGQRVTLRCSPRSGDLSVYWYQQSLDQGLQFLIQYYNGEERAKGNILERFSAQQFPDLHSELNLSSLELGDSALYFCASSVAMETGGPMEQYFGPGTRLTVT.

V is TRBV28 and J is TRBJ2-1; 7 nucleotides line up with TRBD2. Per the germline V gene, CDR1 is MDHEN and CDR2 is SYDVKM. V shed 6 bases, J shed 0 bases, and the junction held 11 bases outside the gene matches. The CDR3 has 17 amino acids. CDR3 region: CASSTPGGPSSYNEQFF. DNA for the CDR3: TGTGCCAGCAGCACCCCGGGAGGCCCGAGCTCCTACAATGAGCAGTTCTTC.

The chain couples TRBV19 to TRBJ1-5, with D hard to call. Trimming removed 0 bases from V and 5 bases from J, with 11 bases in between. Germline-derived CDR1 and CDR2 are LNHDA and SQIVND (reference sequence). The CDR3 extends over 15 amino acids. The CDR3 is CASSIDRGGYQPQHF. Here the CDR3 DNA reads TGTGCCAGTAGTATAGATCGGGGTGGATATCAGCCCCAGCATTTT. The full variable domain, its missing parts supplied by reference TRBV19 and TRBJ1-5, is DGGITQSPKYLFRKEGQNVTLSCEQNLNHDAMYWYRQDPGQGLRLIYYSQIVNDFQKGDIAEGYSVSREKKESFPLTVTSAQKNPTAFYLCASSIDRGGYQPQHFGDGTRLSIL.

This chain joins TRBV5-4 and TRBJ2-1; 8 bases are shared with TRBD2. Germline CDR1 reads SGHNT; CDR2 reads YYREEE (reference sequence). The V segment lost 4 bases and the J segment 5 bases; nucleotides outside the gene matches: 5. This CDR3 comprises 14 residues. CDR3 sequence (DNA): TGTGCCAGCAGCCAGAGCGGGAGAAACAATGAGCAGTTCTTC. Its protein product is CASSQSGRNNEQFF.